A selection of T cell receptor beta chains follows, all from one sample in a study of siplizumab effects on memory and regulatory T cells. Data came from immunoSEQ multiplex PCR; TCRdb stores just in-frame clones and leaves some out. The table has 100,000 to 110,000 clones, more than 90% seen once. The specimen was CD4+ T cells sorted from blood. These receptors were collected from a human donor in good health. Each CDR3 is given with its conserved first and last residue. A D gene is named only where the DNA matches it firmly. Clone size is given for some rows only: seen once, a few or many times, or a class if the clone is expanded.

cdr3_aa: CASSLVGRDTGELFF; cdr3_nt: TGTGCCAGCAGCTTAGTGGGGCGCGACACCGGGGAGCTGTTTTTT; v_call: TRBV7-9; d_call: .; clone_size: .; j_call: TRBJ2-2
cdr3_aa: CASSVGTGTAFSSYNEQFF; cdr3_nt: TGTGCCAGCAGCGTAGGCACTGGGACGGCTTTCAGCTCCTACAATGAGCAGTTCTTC; v_call: TRBV9; d_call: .; clone_size: .; j_call: TRBJ2-1
cdr3_aa: CASSLGSGRGLETQYF; cdr3_nt: TGTGCCAGCAGTTTAGGGTCGGGCAGGGGGCTCGAGACCCAGTACTTC; v_call: TRBV27; d_call: TRBD1; clone_size: .; j_call: TRBJ2-5
cdr3_aa: CASRRDLPPYEQYF; cdr3_nt: TGTGCCAGCAGGAGGGACTTACCCCCCTACGAGCAGTACTTC; v_call: TRBV7-2; d_call: .; clone_size: .; j_call: TRBJ2-7
cdr3_aa: CASNNLAGGTNEQFF; cdr3_nt: TGTGCCAGCAACAACCTAGCGGGGGGGACCAATGAGCAGTTCTTC; v_call: TRBV6-1; d_call: TRBD2; clone_size: once; j_call: TRBJ2-1
cdr3_aa: CASKEAEEDSGYTF; cdr3_nt: TGCGCCAGCAAAGAGGCCGAGGAAGACTCGGGCTACACCTTC; v_call: TRBV4-1; d_call: .; clone_size: once; j_call: TRBJ1-2
cdr3_aa: CAIRTTGGIGTEAFF; cdr3_nt: TGTGCCATCAGGACAACAGGGGGCATAGGCACTGAAGCTTTCTTT; v_call: TRBV10-3; d_call: TRBD1; clone_size: .; j_call: TRBJ1-1
cdr3_aa: CATRLAGANVLTF; cdr3_nt: TGTGCCACTCGGTTGGCTGGGGCCAACGTCCTGACTTTC; v_call: TRBV6-5; d_call: .; clone_size: .; j_call: TRBJ2-6
cdr3_aa: CSVPGQTNTGELFF; cdr3_nt: TGCAGCGTCCCCGGACAGACGAACACCGGGGAGCTGTTTTTT; v_call: TRBV29-1; d_call: .; clone_size: .; j_call: TRBJ2-2
cdr3_aa: CASSITGSGNTIYF; cdr3_nt: TGTGCCAGCAGCATTACAGGGTCCGGAAACACCATATATTTT; v_call: TRBV9; d_call: .; clone_size: .; j_call: TRBJ1-3
cdr3_aa: CASSRDYSSYNSPLHF; cdr3_nt: TGTGCCAGCAGTCGCGACTACAGCTCCTATAATTCACCCCTCCACTTT; v_call: TRBV27; d_call: .; clone_size: .; j_call: TRBJ1-6
cdr3_aa: CATSREGVDGYGYTF; cdr3_nt: TGTGCCACCAGCAGAGAAGGGGTTGATGGCTATGGCTACACCTTC; v_call: TRBV15; d_call: .; clone_size: .; j_call: TRBJ1-2
cdr3_aa: CASSTYGQGGKYF; cdr3_nt: TGTGCCAGCAGCACATACGGACAGGGGGGCAAGTACTTC; v_call: TRBV27; d_call: TRBD1; clone_size: .; j_call: TRBJ2-7
cdr3_aa: CASSPTDRSPFSGNTIYF; cdr3_nt: TGTGCCAGCAGCCCGACAGACCGGAGCCCCTTCTCTGGAAACACCATATATTTT; v_call: TRBV5-6; d_call: .; clone_size: .; j_call: TRBJ1-3
cdr3_aa: CASKFQGALDTEAFF; cdr3_nt: TGTGCCAGCAAGTTTCAGGGGGCGCTTGACACTGAAGCTTTCTTT; v_call: TRBV28; d_call: TRBD1; clone_size: .; j_call: TRBJ1-1
cdr3_aa: CACLGTGLKKLFF; cdr3_nt: TGTGCCTGCTTAGGGACCGGTCTGAAAAAACTGTTTTTT; v_call: TRBV30; d_call: .; clone_size: .; j_call: TRBJ1-4
cdr3_aa: CASRGLAGEHNEQFF; cdr3_nt: TGTGCCAGCAGAGGACTAGCGGGGGAACACAATGAGCAGTTCTTC; v_call: TRBV4-2; d_call: TRBD2; clone_size: .; j_call: TRBJ2-1
cdr3_aa: CASSLGTGGVQPQHF; cdr3_nt: TGTGCCAGCAGCTTAGGGACAGGGGGCGTTCAGCCCCAGCATTTT; v_call: TRBV7-6; d_call: TRBD1; clone_size: .; j_call: TRBJ1-5
cdr3_aa: CAWSLGAGTGELFF; cdr3_nt: TGTGCCTGGAGTTTAGGGGCGGGCACCGGGGAGCTGTTTTTT; v_call: TRBV30; d_call: .; clone_size: .; j_call: TRBJ2-2
cdr3_aa: CASSPTREETQYF; cdr3_nt: TGTGCCAGCAGTCCCACTAGAGAAGAGACCCAGTACTTC; v_call: TRBV27; d_call: .; clone_size: .; j_call: TRBJ2-5
cdr3_aa: CASIFGGLNNEQFF; cdr3_nt: TGTGCCAGCATTTTCGGGGGGCTGAACAATGAGCAGTTCTTC; v_call: TRBV2; d_call: .; clone_size: .; j_call: TRBJ2-1
cdr3_aa: CASSQDYGGGPETQYF; cdr3_nt: TGCGCCAGCAGCCAAGATTATGGGGGGGGGCCGGAGACCCAGTACTTC; v_call: TRBV4-1; d_call: .; clone_size: .; j_call: TRBJ2-5
cdr3_aa: CASSLRTVLAGSWGQPQHF; cdr3_nt: TGTGCCAGCAGCTTAAGAACAGTACTCGCTGGGTCCTGGGGCCAGCCCCAGCATTTT; v_call: TRBV7-8; d_call: .; clone_size: .; j_call: TRBJ1-5
cdr3_aa: CASSMFSGGPRDIQYF; cdr3_nt: TGTGCCAGTAGTATGTTTAGCGGGGGTCCCAGAGACATTCAGTACTTC; v_call: TRBV19; d_call: TRBD2; clone_size: once; j_call: TRBJ2-4
cdr3_aa: CASSLGPPSDTQYF; cdr3_nt: TGCGCCAGCAGCTTGGGCCCACCTTCCGATACGCAGTATTTT; v_call: TRBV5-1; d_call: .; clone_size: .; j_call: TRBJ2-3
cdr3_aa: CASSLSRDGTQYF; cdr3_nt: TGTGCCAGCAGCTTATCGCGGGACGGGACCCAGTACTTC; v_call: TRBV7-3; d_call: .; clone_size: .; j_call: TRBJ2-5
cdr3_aa: CASSLQENTEAFF; cdr3_nt: TGTGCCAGCAGCCTACAGGAGAACACTGAAGCTTTCTTT; v_call: TRBV7-8; d_call: .; clone_size: .; j_call: TRBJ1-1
cdr3_aa: CASSGRGQNPLDTQYF; cdr3_nt: TGTGCCAGCAGCGGACGGGGACAGAATCCCTTGGATACGCAGTATTTT; v_call: TRBV5-4; d_call: TRBD1; clone_size: .; j_call: TRBJ2-3
cdr3_aa: CATLGSGGRYNEQFF; cdr3_nt: TGTGCCACTCTGGGGAGCGGGGGTCGGTACAATGAGCAGTTCTTC; v_call: TRBV10-3; d_call: TRBD2; clone_size: .; j_call: TRBJ2-1
cdr3_aa: CASSWDGNTGELFF; cdr3_nt: TGTGCCAGCAGCTGGGACGGGAACACCGGGGAGCTGTTTTTT; v_call: TRBV5-5; d_call: .; clone_size: .; j_call: TRBJ2-2
cdr3_aa: CASSVRDRAEQYF; cdr3_nt: TGTGCCAGCAGCGTTCGTGACAGGGCCGAGCAGTACTTC; v_call: TRBV9; d_call: TRBD1; clone_size: .; j_call: TRBJ2-7
cdr3_aa: CASSRPGTSGENEQFF; cdr3_nt: TGTGCCAGCAGCCGTCCCGGGACTAGCGGGGAGAATGAGCAGTTCTTC; v_call: TRBV28; d_call: TRBD2; clone_size: .; j_call: TRBJ2-1
cdr3_aa: CASSPLSGQGTETGKLFF; cdr3_nt: TGTGCCAGCTCACCACTATCGGGACAGGGGACGGAAACGGGAAAACTGTTTTTT; v_call: TRBV18; d_call: TRBD1; clone_size: .; j_call: TRBJ1-4
cdr3_aa: CAIASGGDTQYF; cdr3_nt: TGTGCCATCGCTAGCGGGGGGGATACGCAGTATTTT; v_call: TRBV10-3; d_call: TRBD2; clone_size: .; j_call: TRBJ2-3
cdr3_aa: CASSSPSGGYTGELFF; cdr3_nt: TGTGCCAGCAGCTCTCCTAGCGGGGGTTACACCGGGGAGCTGTTTTTT; v_call: TRBV7-3; d_call: TRBD2; clone_size: .; j_call: TRBJ2-2
cdr3_aa: CASSSLERTTYEQYF; cdr3_nt: TGTGCCAGTAGTAGCCTCGAGCGCACCACCTACGAGCAGTACTTC; v_call: TRBV19; d_call: .; clone_size: .; j_call: TRBJ2-7
cdr3_aa: CASSPFRAGQPQHF; cdr3_nt: TGCGCCAGCAGTCCATTCAGGGCCGGTCAGCCCCAGCATTTT; v_call: TRBV23-1; d_call: .; clone_size: .; j_call: TRBJ1-5
cdr3_aa: CASSYVGREDTQYF; cdr3_nt: TGTGCCAGCAGTTACGTGGGGCGCGAGGATACGCAGTATTTT; v_call: TRBV6-5; d_call: .; clone_size: .; j_call: TRBJ2-3
cdr3_aa: CATDCGEQYF; cdr3_nt: TGTGCCACCGATTGCGGAGAGCAGTACTTC; v_call: TRBV27; d_call: .; clone_size: few; j_call: TRBJ2-7
cdr3_aa: CASSQTSGGNNEQFF; cdr3_nt: TGCGCCAGCAGCCAAACTAGCGGGGGGAACAATGAGCAGTTCTTC; v_call: TRBV4-3; d_call: TRBD2; clone_size: .; j_call: TRBJ2-1
cdr3_aa: CASSEQGEGTEAFF; cdr3_nt: TGTGCCAGCTCTGAGCAGGGGGAAGGCACTGAAGCTTTCTTT; v_call: TRBV7-6; d_call: TRBD1; clone_size: .; j_call: TRBJ1-1
cdr3_aa: CASRPGETNEKLFF; cdr3_nt: TGTGCCAGCAGGCCCGGGGAAACCAATGAAAAACTGTTTTTT; v_call: TRBV2; d_call: .; clone_size: .; j_call: TRBJ1-4
cdr3_aa: CGLRGTTNEKLFF; cdr3_nt: TGTGGGCTCCGAGGGACAACTAATGAAAAACTGTTTTTT; v_call: TRBV21-1; d_call: .; clone_size: once; j_call: TRBJ1-4
cdr3_aa: CASMVGNQPQHF; cdr3_nt: TGTGCCAGCATGGTGGGGAATCAGCCCCAGCATTTT; v_call: TRBV6-1; d_call: .; clone_size: .; j_call: TRBJ1-5
cdr3_aa: CASSLGQLTGNGYTF; cdr3_nt: TGTGCCAGCAGTTTGGGACAGCTGACGGGGAATGGCTACACCTTC; v_call: TRBV6-5; d_call: TRBD1; clone_size: .; j_call: TRBJ1-2
cdr3_aa: CESSKGRGPSYNSPLHF; cdr3_nt: TGTGAGAGCAGCAAAGGCAGGGGCCCCTCCTATAATTCACCCCTCCACTTT; v_call: TRBV9; d_call: .; clone_size: .; j_call: TRBJ1-6
cdr3_aa: CASSESRGSGTDTQYF; cdr3_nt: TGTGCCAGCAGTGAGTCCAGGGGTTCGGGCACAGATACGCAGTATTTT; v_call: TRBV2; d_call: .; clone_size: .; j_call: TRBJ2-3
cdr3_aa: CASSYAGYQPQHF; cdr3_nt: TGTGCCAGCAGCTACGCAGGGTATCAGCCCCAGCATTTT; v_call: TRBV28; d_call: .; clone_size: .; j_call: TRBJ1-5
cdr3_aa: CASRGWSGEYNSPLHF; cdr3_nt: TGTGCCAGCAGGGGGTGGTCCGGTGAATATAATTCACCCCTCCACTTT; v_call: TRBV27; d_call: .; clone_size: .; j_call: TRBJ1-6
cdr3_aa: CASRWASDIPYEQYF; cdr3_nt: TGCGCCAGCAGATGGGCGTCAGACATCCCCTACGAGCAGTACTTC; v_call: TRBV5-1; d_call: .; clone_size: .; j_call: TRBJ2-7
cdr3_aa: CASSGDRGIQGYTF; cdr3_nt: TGTGCCAGCAGCGGGGACAGGGGGATTCAGGGCTACACCTTC; v_call: TRBV6-1; d_call: TRBD1; clone_size: .; j_call: TRBJ1-2
cdr3_aa: CASWGGANYGYTF; cdr3_nt: TGTGCCAGCTGGGGGGGAGCTAACTATGGCTACACCTTC; v_call: TRBV28; d_call: .; clone_size: .; j_call: TRBJ1-2
cdr3_aa: CASFRDKNTEAFF; cdr3_nt: TGTGCCAGCTTCCGGGACAAGAACACTGAAGCTTTCTTT; v_call: TRBV2; d_call: .; clone_size: .; j_call: TRBJ1-1
cdr3_aa: CASSPQGNTEAFF; cdr3_nt: TGTGCCAGCAGCCCGCAGGGGAACACTGAAGCTTTCTTT; v_call: TRBV6-6; d_call: .; clone_size: .; j_call: TRBJ1-1
cdr3_aa: CASSQDYERGHREKLFF; cdr3_nt: TGCGCCAGCAGCCAAGATTACGAGCGGGGCCATCGGGAAAAACTGTTTTTT; v_call: TRBV4-3; d_call: .; clone_size: once; j_call: TRBJ1-4